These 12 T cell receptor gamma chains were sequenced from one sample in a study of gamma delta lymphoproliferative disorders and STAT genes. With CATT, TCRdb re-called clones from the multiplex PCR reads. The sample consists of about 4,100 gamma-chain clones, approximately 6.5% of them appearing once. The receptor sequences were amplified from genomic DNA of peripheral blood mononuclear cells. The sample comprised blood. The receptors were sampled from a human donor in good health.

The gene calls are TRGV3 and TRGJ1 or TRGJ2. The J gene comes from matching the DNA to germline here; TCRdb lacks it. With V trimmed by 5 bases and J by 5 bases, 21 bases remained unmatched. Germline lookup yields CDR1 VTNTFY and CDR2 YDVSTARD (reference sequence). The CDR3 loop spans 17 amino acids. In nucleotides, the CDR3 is TGTGCCACCTGGGTCCCTCCCAACTTAGGAGCGGATTATAAGAAACTCTTT. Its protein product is CATWVPPNLGADYKKLF.

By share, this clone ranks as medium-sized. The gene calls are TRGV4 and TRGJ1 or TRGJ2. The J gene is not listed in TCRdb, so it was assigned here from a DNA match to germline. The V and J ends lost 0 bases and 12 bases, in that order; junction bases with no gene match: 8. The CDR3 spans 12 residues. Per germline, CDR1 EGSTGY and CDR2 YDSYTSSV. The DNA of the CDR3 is TGTGCCACCTGGGATGGGTTCGAGGGGAAACTCTTT. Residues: CATWDGFEGKLF.

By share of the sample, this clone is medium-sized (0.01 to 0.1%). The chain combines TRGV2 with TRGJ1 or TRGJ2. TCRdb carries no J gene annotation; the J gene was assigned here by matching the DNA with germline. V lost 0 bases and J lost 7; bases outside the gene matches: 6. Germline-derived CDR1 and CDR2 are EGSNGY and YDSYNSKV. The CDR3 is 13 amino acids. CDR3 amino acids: CATWDGPEYKKLF. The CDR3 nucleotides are TGTGCCACCTGGGACGGGCCTGAGTATAAGAAACTCTTT.

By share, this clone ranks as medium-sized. The CDR3 coding sequence is TGTGCCACCTGGGACGCCAATTATAAGAAACTCTTT. It codes for CATWDANYKKLF. This sequence joins TRGV2 and TRGJ1 or TRGJ2. TCRdb lists no J gene, so it was determined here by aligning the DNA to germline. The ends lost 2 bases at V and 5 bases at J; junction bases unmatched: 3. CDR3 length: 12 residues. Germline-derived CDR1 and CDR2 are EGSNGY and YDSYNSKV.

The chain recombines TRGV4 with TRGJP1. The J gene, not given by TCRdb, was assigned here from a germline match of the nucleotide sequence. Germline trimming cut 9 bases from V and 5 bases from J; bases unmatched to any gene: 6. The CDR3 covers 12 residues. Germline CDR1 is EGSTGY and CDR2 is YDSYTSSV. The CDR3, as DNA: TGTGCCACCGGGGGGACTGGTTGGTTCAAGATATTT. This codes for CATGGTGWFKIF.

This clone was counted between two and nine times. The CDR3 sequence is CATWTYYKKLF. CDR3 bases: TGTGCCACCTGGACCTATTATAAGAAACTCTTT. The chain links TRGV2 to TRGJ1 or TRGJ2. Germline matching of the DNA provided the J gene here, since TCRdb leaves it blank. Losses at the gene ends were 6 bases for V and 4 bases for J; bases not matched to a gene: 3. From germline, CDR1 is EGSNGY and CDR2 YDSYNSKV. This CDR3 has 11 residues.

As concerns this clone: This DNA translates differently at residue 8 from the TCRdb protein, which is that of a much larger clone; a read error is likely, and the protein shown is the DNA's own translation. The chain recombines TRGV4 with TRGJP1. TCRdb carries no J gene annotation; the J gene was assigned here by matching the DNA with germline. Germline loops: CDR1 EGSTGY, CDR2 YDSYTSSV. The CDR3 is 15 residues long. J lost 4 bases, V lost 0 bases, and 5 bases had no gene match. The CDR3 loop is CATWDGYITGWFKIF. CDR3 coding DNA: TGTGCCACCTGGGATGGGTATATCACTGGTTGGTTCAAGATATTT.

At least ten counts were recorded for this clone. CDR3 sequence: CASTQKKLF. The CDR3 region has the DNA TGTGCCTCGACCCAAAAGAAACTCTTT. The J gene is TRGJ1 or TRGJ2, the V gene TRGV9. TCRdb carries no J gene annotation; the J gene was assigned here by matching the DNA with germline. Losses at the gene ends were 11 bases for V and 10 bases for J; bases not matched to a gene: 8. The CDR3 contains 9 residues. CDR1 is GITISATS and CDR2 is ISYDGTV in the germline V gene (reference sequence).

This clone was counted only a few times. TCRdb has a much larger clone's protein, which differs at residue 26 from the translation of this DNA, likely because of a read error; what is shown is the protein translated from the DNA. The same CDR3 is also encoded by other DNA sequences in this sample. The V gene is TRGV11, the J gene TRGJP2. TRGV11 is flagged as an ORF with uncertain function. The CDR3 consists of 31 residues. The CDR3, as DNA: TGCTCAGGTGGGAAGACTAAGAAACTTGAGGTAAGTAAAAATGCTCACACTTCTACTTCCGGCATAACGGGAAGTTATTGGATCAAGACGTTT. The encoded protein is CSGGKTKKLEVSKNAHTSTSGITGSYWIKTF.

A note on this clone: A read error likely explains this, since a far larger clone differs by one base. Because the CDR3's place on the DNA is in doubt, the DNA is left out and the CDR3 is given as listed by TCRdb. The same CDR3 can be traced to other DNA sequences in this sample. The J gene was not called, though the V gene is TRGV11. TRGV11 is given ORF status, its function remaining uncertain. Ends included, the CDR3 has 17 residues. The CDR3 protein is CTTVPVRSSQGGFKKLF.

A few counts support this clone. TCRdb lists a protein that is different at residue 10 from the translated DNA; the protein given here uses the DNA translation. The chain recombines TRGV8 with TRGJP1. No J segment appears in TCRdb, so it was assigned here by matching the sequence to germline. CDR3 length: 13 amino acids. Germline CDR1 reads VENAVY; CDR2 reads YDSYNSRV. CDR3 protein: CATWDHTGWLKIF. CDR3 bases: TGTGCCACCTGGGATCACACTGGTTGGCTCAAGATATTT.

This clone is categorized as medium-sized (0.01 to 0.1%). Written as DNA, the CDR3 is TGTGCCACCTGGGACGGGCTTAGGTATAAGAAACTCTTT. Amino acid sequence: CATWDGLRYKKLF. The V and J genes are TRGV2 and TRGJ1 or TRGJ2. The J gene was not available in TCRdb and was assigned here by matching the DNA to germline segments. The V gene end was trimmed by 0 bases and the J gene end by 7 bases; junction bases not matched to a gene: 6. Germline CDR1 EGSNGY, CDR2 YDSYNSKV. There are 13 residues in the CDR3.